This T cell receptor (beta chain) was found in a study of cytomegalovirus exposure and HLA in healthy donors. Details on this clone: Its target is not known.

General study results and limits: In a later analysis, CMV-associated beta chains were mostly HLA-associated, it appeared. Earlier analysis found most TCR beta V segments productive about 87% or about 30% of the time.

Primers included in the PCR were 60 Vbeta and 13 Jbeta primers. Only in-frame clones appear in the TCRdb table, and some are missing; sequencing was by immunoSEQ multiplex PCR. The profile shows some 180,000 clones, around 80% of them singletons. Sample: PBMCs. This sequence was found in a man aged 18 to 30 in good health and CMV-seronegative.

The CDR3 loop is CASTQGGDTQYF. DNA of the CDR3: TGTGCCAGCACCCAGGGGGGAGATACGCAGTATTTT. V is TRBV5-5 and J is TRBJ2-3, with D possibly being TRBD1 (7 bases). This CDR3 is 12 amino acids long. CDR1 SGHKS and CDR2 YYEKEE come from the germline V gene (reference sequence). The V gene lost 6 bases and the J gene lost 5 bases, with 10 bases spanning the gap.